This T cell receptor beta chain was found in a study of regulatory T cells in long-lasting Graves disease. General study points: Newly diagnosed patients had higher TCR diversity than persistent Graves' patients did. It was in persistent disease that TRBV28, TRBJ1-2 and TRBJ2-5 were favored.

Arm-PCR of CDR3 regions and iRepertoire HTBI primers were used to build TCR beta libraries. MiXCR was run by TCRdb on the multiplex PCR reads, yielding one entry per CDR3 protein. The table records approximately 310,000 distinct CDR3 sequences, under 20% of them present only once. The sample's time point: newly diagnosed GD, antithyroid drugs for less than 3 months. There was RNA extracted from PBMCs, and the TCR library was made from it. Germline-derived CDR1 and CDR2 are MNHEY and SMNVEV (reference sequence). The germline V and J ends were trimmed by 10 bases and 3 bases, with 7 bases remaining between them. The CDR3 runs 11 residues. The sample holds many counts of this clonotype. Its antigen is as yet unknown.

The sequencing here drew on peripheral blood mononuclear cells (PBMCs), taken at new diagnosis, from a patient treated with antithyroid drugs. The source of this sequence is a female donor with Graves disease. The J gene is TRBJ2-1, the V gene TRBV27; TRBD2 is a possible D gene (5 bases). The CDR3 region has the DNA TGTGCCACGGAGGTCTACAATGAGCAGTTCTTC. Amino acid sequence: CATEVYNEQFF.